This T cell receptor beta chain stems from a study of T cells in Graves' hyperthyroidism and ophthalmopathy. Study overall: Peripheral blood was acquired at first diagnosis, ahead of any therapy whatsoever. Study-wide results and limits: Through a model of 13 V-J features, ophthalmopathy was separated from stable hyperthyroidism. Expanded thyroid clonotypes (above 0.001) were mostly also found in blood.

Comments on this clonotype: The target antigen is unknown.

Based on clinical symptoms, serum thyroxine and TRAb, thyroid ultrasound and orbital computed tomography, diagnoses were reached. Germline assignment: CDR1 SGHRS and CDR2 YFSETQ. The CDR3 has 15 residues. Germline trimming cut 2 bases from V and 3 bases from J; bases unmatched to any gene: 5. The TCR beta CDR3 regions underwent amplification using RNA transcripts as the source. The HTBI set primed first-round TCR CDR3 RT-PCR. TCRdb reanalysed the multiplex PCR reads using MiXCR and keeps one entry per CDR3 protein. Here the sample spans some 490,000 distinct CDR3 sequences, about 20% being singletons.

Sequencing was performed on blood. This receptor was identified in a woman between 65 and 79 years old with Graves' ophthalmopathy. The chain has TRBV5-1 and TRBJ2-1; 7 bases match TRBD1. DNA of the CDR3: TGCGCCAGCAGCTTAACAGGGGAAAACTACAATGAGCAGTTCTTC. It encodes CASSLTGENYNEQFF.